This TCR beta chain was observed in a study of human T cells and chemical hapten exposure. Original processing methods: Samples ranged from roughly 20,000 to 750,000 TCRs, with a median of approximately 96,000. A single record per CDR3 protein comes from TCRdb applying MiXCR to the RACE reads. In this record, the V and J calls reflect TCRdb's handling and not the investigators' own analysis. This table has some 190,000 distinct CDR3 sequences, 20% to 25% appearing once. As to time point: patch test 1, 2 weeks after DPC sensitization. Treatment defined: therapeutic diphenylcyclopropenone sensitization with weekly scalp DPC. Germline trimming cut 7 bases from V and 1 base from J; bases unmatched to any gene: 9. Germline V gene data show CDR1 as SQVTM and CDR2 as ANQGSEA. This CDR3 has 15 residues.

The chain uses TRBV29-1 and TRBJ2-7, with 11 nucleotides matching TRBD2. The TCR comes from a woman between 50 and 59 years old with alopecia areata. Some clones in this sample may be carry-over from other donors' samples. The sample in question was whole blood, obtained in connection with sensitization to the hapten diphenylcyclopropenone (DPC). CDR3 DNA: TGCAGCGCGCACGGGACTAGCGGTAATTCCTACGAGCAGTACTTC. Residues: CSAHGTSGNSYEQYF.